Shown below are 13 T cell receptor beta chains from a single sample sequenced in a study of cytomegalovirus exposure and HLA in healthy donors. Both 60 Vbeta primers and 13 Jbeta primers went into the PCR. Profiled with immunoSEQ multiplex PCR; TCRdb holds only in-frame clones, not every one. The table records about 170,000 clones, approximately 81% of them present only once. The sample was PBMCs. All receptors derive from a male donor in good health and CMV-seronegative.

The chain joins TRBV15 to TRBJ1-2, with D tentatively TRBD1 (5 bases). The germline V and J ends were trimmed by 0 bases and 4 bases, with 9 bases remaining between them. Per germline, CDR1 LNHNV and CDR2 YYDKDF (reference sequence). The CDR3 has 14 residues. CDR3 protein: CATSRDTGPYGYTF. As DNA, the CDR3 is TGTGCCACCAGCAGAGATACAGGCCCCTATGGCTACACCTTC. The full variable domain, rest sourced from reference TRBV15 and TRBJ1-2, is DAMVIQNPRYQVTQFGKPVTLSCSQTLNHNVMYWYQQKSSQAPKLLFHYYDKDFNNEADTPDNFQSRRPNTSFCFLDIRSPGLGDTAMYLCATSRDTGPYGYTFGSGTRLTVV.

CDR3 sequence reads: CASSYFGAIYF. CDR3 coding DNA: TGTGCCAGCAGTTATTTTGGAGCCATATATTTT. The chain employs TRBV25-1 and TRBJ1-3, with no clear D. The CDR3 is 11 amino acids. The germline V and J ends were trimmed by 5 bases and 11 bases, with 10 bases remaining between them. Germline CDR1 is MGHDK and CDR2 is SYGVNS.

In nucleotides, the CDR3 is TGCGCCAGCAGCCAAGACGCAGGGGAAAACACTGAAGCTTTCTTT. Translated: CASSQDAGENTEAFF. The chain couples TRBV4-3 to TRBJ1-1; D is possibly TRBD1 (6 bases). The V and J ends lost 0 bases and 2 bases respectively, with 10 bases between them. Germline CDR1 reads LGHNA; CDR2 reads YSLEER. CDR3 length equals 15 residues.

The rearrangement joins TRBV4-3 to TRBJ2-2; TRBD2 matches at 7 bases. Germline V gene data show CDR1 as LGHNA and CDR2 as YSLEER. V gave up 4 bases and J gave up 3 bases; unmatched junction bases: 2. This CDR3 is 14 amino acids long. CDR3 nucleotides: TGCGCCAGCAGCCGAGGGAGGGACACCGGGGAGCTGTTTTTT. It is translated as CASSRGRDTGELFF.

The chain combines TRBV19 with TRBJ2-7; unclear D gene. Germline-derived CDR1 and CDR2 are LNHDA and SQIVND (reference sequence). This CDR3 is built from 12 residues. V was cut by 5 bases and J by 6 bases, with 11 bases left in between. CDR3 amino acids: CASSFGSGEQYF. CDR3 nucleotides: TGTGCCAGTAGTTTCGGCTCAGGCGAGCAGTACTTC.

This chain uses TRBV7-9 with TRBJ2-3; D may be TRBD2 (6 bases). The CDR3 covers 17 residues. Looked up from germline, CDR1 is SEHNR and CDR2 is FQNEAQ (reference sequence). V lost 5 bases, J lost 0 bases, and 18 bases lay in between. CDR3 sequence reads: CASSRPGGARSTDTQYF. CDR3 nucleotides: TGTGCCAGCAGCCGCCCCGGGGGAGCGAGAAGCACAGATACGCAGTATTTT. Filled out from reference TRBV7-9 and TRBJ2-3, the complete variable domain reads DTGVSQNPRHKITKRGQNVTFRCDPISEHNRLYWYRQTLGQGPEFLTYFQNEAQLEKSRLLSDRFSAERPKGSFSTLEIQRTEQGDSAMYLCASSRPGGARSTDTQYFGPGTRLTVL.

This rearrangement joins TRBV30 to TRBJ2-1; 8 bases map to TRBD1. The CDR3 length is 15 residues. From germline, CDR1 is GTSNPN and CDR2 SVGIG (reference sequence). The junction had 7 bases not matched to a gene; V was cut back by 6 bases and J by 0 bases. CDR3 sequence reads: CACWTGQSSYNEQFF. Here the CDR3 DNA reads TGTGCCTGTTGGACAGGGCAGAGCTCCTACAATGAGCAGTTCTTC.

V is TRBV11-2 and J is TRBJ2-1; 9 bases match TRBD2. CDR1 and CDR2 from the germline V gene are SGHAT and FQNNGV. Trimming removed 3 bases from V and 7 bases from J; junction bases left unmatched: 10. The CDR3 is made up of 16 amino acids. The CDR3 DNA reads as TGTGCCAGCAGCTTCCCATTGGGACTAGCCACGAATGAGCAGTTCTTC. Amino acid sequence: CASSFPLGLATNEQFF.

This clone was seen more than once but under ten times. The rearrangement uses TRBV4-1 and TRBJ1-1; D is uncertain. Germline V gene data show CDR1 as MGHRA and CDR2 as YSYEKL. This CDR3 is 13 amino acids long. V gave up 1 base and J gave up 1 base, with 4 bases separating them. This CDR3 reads CASSQGRNTEAFF. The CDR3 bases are TGCGCCAGCAGCCAAGGCAGGAACACTGAAGCTTTCTTT.

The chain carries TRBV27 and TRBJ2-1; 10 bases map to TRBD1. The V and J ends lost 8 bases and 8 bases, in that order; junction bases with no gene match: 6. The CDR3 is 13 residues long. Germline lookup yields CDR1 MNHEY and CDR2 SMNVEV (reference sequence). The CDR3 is CASGRDRGYEQFF. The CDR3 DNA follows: TGTGCCAGCGGACGGGACAGGGGCTATGAGCAGTTCTTC.

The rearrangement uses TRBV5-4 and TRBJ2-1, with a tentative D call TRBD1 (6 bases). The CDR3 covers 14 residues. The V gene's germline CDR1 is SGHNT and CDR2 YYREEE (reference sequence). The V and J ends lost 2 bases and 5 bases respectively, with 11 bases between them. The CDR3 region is CASSFRDNHNEQFF. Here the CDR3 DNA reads TGTGCCAGCAGCTTCCGGGACAACCACAATGAGCAGTTCTTC.

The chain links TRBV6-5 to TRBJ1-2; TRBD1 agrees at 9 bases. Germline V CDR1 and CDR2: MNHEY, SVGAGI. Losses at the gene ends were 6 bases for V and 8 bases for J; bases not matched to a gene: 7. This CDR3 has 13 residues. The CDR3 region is CASRPGTGLGYTF. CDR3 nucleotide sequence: TGTGCCAGCAGACCCGGGACAGGGTTGGGCTACACCTTC.

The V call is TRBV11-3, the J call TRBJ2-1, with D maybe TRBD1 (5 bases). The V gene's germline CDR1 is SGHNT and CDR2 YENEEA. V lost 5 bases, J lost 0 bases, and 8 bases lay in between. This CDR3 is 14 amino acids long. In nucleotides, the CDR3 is TGTGCCAGCAGCGCCGACAGCTCCTACAATGAGCAGTTCTTC. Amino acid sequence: CASSADSSYNEQFF.